This TCR beta chain was profiled in a study of blood T cell repertoires in COVID-19. Study overall: Acute-phase and convalescent COVID-19 samples originated in the United States, Italy and Spain.

This clone was observed once. In the source study's methods: Reference gene primer amplification gave estimated nucleated cell counts. Assay used: immunoSEQ multiplex PCR; TCRdb lists only in-frame clones, some missing. The DNA was the basis for D and trimming; V, J and clone size are from that table. Of about 270,000 clones in the sample, 86% were seen once. CDR1 is MDHEN and CDR2 is SYDVKM in the germline V gene. V lost 7 bases, J lost 6 bases, and 15 bases lay in between. The CDR3 is 14 amino acids. The sequenced sample consisted of peripheral blood. The source is an older woman who had recovered from COVID-19. This chain connects TRBV28 to TRBJ1-4, with D unresolved. CDR3 nucleotides: TGTGCCAGCACAGCCCAACTACCGGATGAAAAACTGTTTTTT. Translating gives CASTAQLPDEKLFF.